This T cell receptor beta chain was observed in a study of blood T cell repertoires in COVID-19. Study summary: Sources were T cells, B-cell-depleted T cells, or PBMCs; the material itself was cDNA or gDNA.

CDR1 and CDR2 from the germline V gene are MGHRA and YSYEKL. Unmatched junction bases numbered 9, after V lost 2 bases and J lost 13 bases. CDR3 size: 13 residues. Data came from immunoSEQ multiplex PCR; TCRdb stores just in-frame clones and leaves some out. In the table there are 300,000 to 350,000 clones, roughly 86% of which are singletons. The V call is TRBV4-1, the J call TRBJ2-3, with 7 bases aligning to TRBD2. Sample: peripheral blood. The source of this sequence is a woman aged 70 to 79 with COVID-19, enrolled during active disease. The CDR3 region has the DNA TGCGCCAGCAGCCAACCGGTAGTACTAGCGAAGTATTTT. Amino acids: CASSQPVVLAKYF.